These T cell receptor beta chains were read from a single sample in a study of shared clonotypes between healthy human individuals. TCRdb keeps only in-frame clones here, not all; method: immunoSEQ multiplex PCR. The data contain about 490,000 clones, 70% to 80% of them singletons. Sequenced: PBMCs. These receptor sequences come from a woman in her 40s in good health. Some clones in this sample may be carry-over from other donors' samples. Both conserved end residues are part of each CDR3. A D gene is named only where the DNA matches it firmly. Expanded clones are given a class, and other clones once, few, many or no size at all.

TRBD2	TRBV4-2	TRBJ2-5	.	CASSQEGLAGVRGETQYF	TGTGCCAGCAGCCAAGAGGGACTAGCGGGAGTTAGGGGAGAGACCCAGTACTTC
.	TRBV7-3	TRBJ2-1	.	CASSLEGSSYNEQFF	TGTGCCAGCAGCCTGGAGGGGAGCTCCTACAATGAGCAGTTCTTC
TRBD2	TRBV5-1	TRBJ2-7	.	CASSLVSGNHYEQYF	TGCGCCAGCAGCTTGGTTAGCGGGAACCACTACGAGCAGTACTTC
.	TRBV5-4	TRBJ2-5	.	CASSFQPGETQYF	TGTGCCAGCAGCTTCCAGCCGGGAGAGACCCAGTACTTC
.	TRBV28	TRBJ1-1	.	CASSFRQLAFF	TGTGCCAGCAGTTTTCGACAGCTAGCTTTCTTT
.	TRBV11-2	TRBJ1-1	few	CASSYGHTEAFF	TGTGCCAGCAGCTACGGACATACTGAAGCTTTCTTT
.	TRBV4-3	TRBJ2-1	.	CASSQDSGSSYNEQFF	TGCGCCAGCAGCCAAGATAGCGGTAGCTCCTACAATGAGCAGTTCTTC
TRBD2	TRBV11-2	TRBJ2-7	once	CASSPLRREGRYEQYF	TGTGCCAGCAGTCCTCTCCGGCGGGAGGGCCGGTACGAGCAGTACTTC
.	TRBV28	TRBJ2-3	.	CASSRVSLELGTDTQYF	TGTGCCAGCAGCCGGGTTTCTTTGGAGCTAGGCACAGATACGCAGTATTTT
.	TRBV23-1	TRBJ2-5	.	CASSRVNSTQETQYF	TGCGCCAGCAGTCGGGTAAACAGTACCCAAGAGACCCAGTACTTC
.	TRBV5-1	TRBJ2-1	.	CASSLGPSSYNEQFF	TGCGCCAGCAGCTTGGGGCCCAGCTCCTACAATGAGCAGTTCTTC
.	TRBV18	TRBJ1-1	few	CASSPYLGHTEAFF	TGTGCCAGCTCACCATACCTGGGACACACTGAAGCTTTCTTT
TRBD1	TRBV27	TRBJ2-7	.	CASSYGDSSYEQYF	TGTGCCAGCAGTTACGGGGACAGCTCCTACGAGCAGTACTTC
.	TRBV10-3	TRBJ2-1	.	CAISESPLNEQFF	TGTGCCATCAGTGAGTCCCCCCTCAATGAGCAGTTCTTC
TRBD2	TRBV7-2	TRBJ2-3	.	CASSLQGGSGRADTQYF	TGTGCCAGCAGCTTACAAGGGGGGAGCGGGAGGGCGGATACGCAGTATTTT
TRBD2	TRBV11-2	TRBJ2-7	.	CASSTGLAGVYEQYF	TGTGCCAGCTCGACCGGGCTAGCGGGAGTTTACGAGCAGTACTTC
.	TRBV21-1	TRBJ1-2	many	CASSKARVNYGYTF	TGTGCCAGCAGCAAAGCGAGGGTCAACTATGGCTACACCTTC
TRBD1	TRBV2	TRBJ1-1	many	CASSPRQGVAFF	TGTGCCAGCAGTCCGCGCCAGGGGGTAGCTTTCTTT
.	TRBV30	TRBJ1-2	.	CAWPPDGVCGYTF	TGTGCCTGGCCCCCCGACGGGGTTTGTGGCTACACCTTC
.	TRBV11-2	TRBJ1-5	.	CASSEQGPGQPQHF	TGTGCCAGCAGCGAACAGGGTCCGGGTCAGCCCCAGCATTTT
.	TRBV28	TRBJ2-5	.	CASSETGLQETQYF	TGTGCCAGCAGCGAGACAGGCCTCCAAGAGACCCAGTACTTC
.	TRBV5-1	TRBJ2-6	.	CASSLMQGFSGANVLTF	TGCGCCAGCAGCTTGATGCAGGGTTTTTCTGGGGCCAACGTCCTGACTTTC
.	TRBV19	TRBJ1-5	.	CASSIWDSNQPQHF	TGTGCCAGTAGTATTTGGGACAGCAATCAGCCCCAGCATTTT
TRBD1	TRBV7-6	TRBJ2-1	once	CASSFQTGNYNEQFF	TGTGCCAGCAGCTTCCAGACAGGGAACTACAATGAGCAGTTCTTC
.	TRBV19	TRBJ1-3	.	CASGAAPASGNTIYF	TGTGCCAGCGGGGCAGCACCAGCCTCTGGAAACACCATATATTTT
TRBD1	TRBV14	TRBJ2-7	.	CASSHSGGRLDEQYF	TGTGCCAGCAGCCACTCAGGGGGCAGGCTCGACGAGCAGTACTTC
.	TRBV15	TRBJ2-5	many	CATSRARLPRGETQYF	TGTGCCACCAGCAGAGCCCGATTACCTCGGGGAGAGACCCAGTACTTC